Below are 9 T cell receptor beta chains sequenced from a single sample in a study of persistence of HIV-infected CD4 T cells. No antigens are known for them. Nonspecific anti-CD3/anti-CD28 bead stimulation represents the broad CD4+ T cell repertoire. Sorting selected CD4+ T cells upregulating both CD40 ligand and CD69. The immunoSEQ assay was version 4, run in survey mode. Some clones are missing from TCRdb's copy, which holds only in-frame ones; the method was immunoSEQ multiplex PCR. The sample records about 43,000 clones, roughly 90% being singletons. Sequencing used CD4+ T cells sorted from PBMCs after 18-hour stimulation, obtained from a patient who received antiretroviral therapy. These receptors all stem from an adult man with HIV who was CMV-seropositive.

The chain couples TRBV2 to TRBJ1-4; no clear D. V shed 7 bases and J shed 11 bases, with 17 bases lying between them. Germline V lookup: CDR1 SNHLY, CDR2 FYNNEI. This CDR3 region has 13 residues. In DNA, the CDR3 is TGTGCCAGCAATGGAGCCCGGACGGAGAAACTGTTTTTT. It codes for CASNGARTEKLFF.

The chain couples TRBV12-5 to TRBJ2-7; TRBD1 matches 9 bases. This CDR3 region has 14 residues. The trim removed 5 bases at V and 5 bases at J, leaving 7 bases unmatched. Germline V gene data show CDR1 as LGHNT and CDR2 as FRNRAP. CDR3 DNA: TGTGCTAGTGGTACGGGACAGGGAATCAACGAGCAGTACTTC. This encodes CASGTGQGINEQYF.

The chain has TRBV24-1 and TRBJ2-2; D is possibly TRBD1 (6 bases). Germline V lookup: CDR1 KGHDR, CDR2 SFDVKD. V was pared by 11 bases and J by 4 bases, with 13 bases between. The CDR3 loop spans 13 amino acids. The CDR3 DNA reads TGTGCCAGTCAGGGGCAGGTCACCGGGGAGCTGTTTTTT. The encoded protein is CASQGQVTGELFF.

J is TRBJ2-6 and V is TRBV6-5; D not resolved. CDR1 and CDR2 from the germline V gene are MNHEY and SVGAGI. This CDR3 comprises 16 residues. V shed 0 bases and J shed 0 bases, with 6 bases lying between them. The CDR3 reads CASSYSRYSGANVLTF. CDR3 nucleotides: TGTGCCAGCAGTTACTCGCGATACTCTGGGGCCAACGTCCTGACTTTC.

The V call is TRBV6-6, the J call TRBJ1-2; D not certain. Germline-derived CDR1 and CDR2 are MNHNY and SVGAGI (reference sequence). The CDR3 runs 15 residues. Trimming took 2 bases from V and 7 from J, leaving 17 bases between them. The CDR3 nucleotides read TGTGCCAGCAGTTACGGCGGAGGATCGCAAGTTGGCTACACCTTC. This sequence encodes CASSYGGGSQVGYTF.

The J gene is TRBJ2-1, the V gene TRBV7-2; 7 bases are a match to TRBD2. There are 14 residues in the CDR3. Trimming cost V 4 bases and J 4 bases; bases outside gene matches: 4. CDR1 and CDR2 (germline): SGHTA, FQGNSA. This CDR3 reads CASSSGLLYNEQFF. The CDR3 DNA reads TGTGCCAGCAGCTCGGGACTACTTTACAATGAGCAGTTCTTC.

This chain joins TRBV5-4 and TRBJ1-3; D is possibly TRBD1 (5 bases). From germline, CDR1 is SGHNT and CDR2 YYREEE (reference sequence). The CDR3 sequence is 16 residues long. The V end was cut by 0 bases, the J end by 0 bases, with 10 bases between. The CDR3 sequence: CASSLAGGGSGNTIYF. The CDR3 DNA reads TGTGCCAGCAGCTTGGCCGGGGGGGGCTCTGGAAACACCATATATTTT.

This chain joins TRBV6-5 and TRBJ1-2; D gene uncertain. The CDR3 spans 14 residues. The V end lost 6 bases, the J end lost 3 bases, and 14 bases lay between the germline ends. The germline V gene encodes CDR1 MNHEY and CDR2 SVGAGI. Written as DNA, the CDR3 is TGTGCCAGCAGCCCGTTTAACCCGTACTATGGCTACACCTTC. Translated, it gives CASSPFNPYYGYTF.

The chain carries TRBV10-1 and TRBJ2-5; 10 nucleotides line up with TRBD2. This CDR3 region has 14 residues. Germline V gene sequence: CDR1 WNHNN, CDR2 SYGVQD (reference sequence). J lost 4 bases, V lost 10 bases, and 9 bases had no gene match. Written as DNA, the CDR3 is TGCGCCACCCCTAAGCGGGGGGGCCGAGAGACCCAGTACTTC. Translation: CATPKRGGRETQYF.